This is a list of T cell receptor beta chains from one sample in a study of T cell therapy after organ transplantation. The data were produced by immunoSEQ multiplex PCR, yet TCRdb's version contains in-frame clones alone and is incomplete. This table holds 20,000 or so clones, around 80% found once. These receptors are not linked to any known antigen. The input for sequencing was CD8+ T cells from blood, taken after autologous CMV-specific T cell therapy. The receptors originated from a human patient who had received a solid organ transplant and had CMV disease. Some T cells may be supplied by the graft donor. CDR3s include the opening cysteine and the closing phenylalanine or tryptophan. The order of the fields is V gene, J gene, CDR3 length, clone size, D gene, CDR3 protein, CDR3 DNA. A D gene is named only where the DNA matches it firmly. Clone size is shown for a subset of rows, as once, few, many or a class of expanded clone.

TRBV7-2,TRBJ2-7,16,few,TRBD2,CASSSSLGLAVYEQYF,TGTGCCAGCAGCTCTAGTCTGGGACTAGCGGTTTACGAGCAGTACTTC
TRBV9,TRBJ1-3,17,NA,TRBD1,CASSDPQTGEAGNTIYF,TGTGCCAGCAGCGATCCCCAAACAGGGGAGGCTGGAAACACCATATATTTT
TRBV5-5,TRBJ1-3,17,few,NA,CASSLLNPQDSGNTIYF,TGTGCCAGCAGTCTCCTTAATCCCCAGGACTCTGGAAACACCATATATTTT
TRBV9,TRBJ2-2,15,NA,TRBD1,CASSEGQDYTGELFF,TGTGCCAGCAGCGAGGGACAGGACTACACCGGGGAGCTGTTTTTT
TRBV30,TRBJ2-1,14,NA,NA,CAWKEPSSYNEQFF,TGTGCCTGGAAGGAGCCGAGCTCCTACAATGAGCAGTTCTTC
TRBV4-1,TRBJ2-5,16,NA,TRBD1,CASSQGTGTFQETQYF,TGCGCCAGCAGCCAAGGGACAGGGACCTTCCAAGAGACCCAGTACTTC
TRBV27,TRBJ2-6,17,NA,NA,CASSLIRGGNGANVLTF,TGTGCCAGCAGCCTAATCAGGGGGGGAAATGGGGCCAACGTCCTGACTTTC
TRBV29-1,TRBJ1-4,15,NA,NA,CSVEAKGLQDEKLFF,TGCAGCGTTGAAGCGAAAGGATTGCAGGATGAAAAACTGTTTTTT
TRBV5-6,TRBJ1-1,12,NA,NA,CASSALGTEAFF,TGTGCCAGCAGCGCGCTGGGGACTGAAGCTTTCTTT
TRBV27,TRBJ1-1,12,NA,NA,CASSLSTGEAFF,TGTGCCAGCAGTTTATCAACCGGGGAAGCTTTCTTT
TRBV2,TRBJ1-1,14,once,NA,CASSERQTNTEAFF,TGTGCCAGCAGTGAAAGACAGACGAACACTGAAGCTTTCTTT
TRBV13,TRBJ2-7,14,NA,NA,CASSLDRVSYEQYF,TGTGCCAGCAGCTTAGACAGGGTGTCCTACGAGCAGTACTTC
TRBV4-2,TRBJ2-3,18,NA,TRBD2,CASSQSSLIAGVFHTQYF,TGTGCCAGCAGCCAATCGTCCTTAATAGCGGGAGTTTTTCATACGCAGTATTTT
TRBV11-2,TRBJ1-6,19,NA,NA,CASSLDLGGQGGDNSPLHF,TGTGCCAGCAGCTTAGATCTTGGTGGGCAGGGTGGAGATAATTCACCCCTCCACTTT
TRBV6-5,TRBJ2-1,14,NA,NA,CASSYDRSGNEQFF,TGTGCCAGCAGTTACGACAGGTCGGGAAATGAGCAGTTCTTC
TRBV6-4,TRBJ2-3,15,NA,NA,CASSDSNGGTDTQYF,TGTGCCAGCAGTGACTCGAACGGGGGCACAGATACGCAGTATTTT
TRBV6-5,TRBJ1-1,13,NA,NA,CASSYEGDTEAFF,TGTGCCAGCAGTTACGAGGGGGACACTGAAGCTTTCTTT
TRBV6-5,TRBJ1-5,13,NA,NA,CASSYSSNQPQHF,TGTGCCAGCAGTTACTCTAGCAATCAGCCCCAGCATTTT
TRBV27,TRBJ2-7,15,NA,NA,CASSPLTDSSYEQYF,TGTGCCAGCAGCCCCCTTACCGATAGCTCCTACGAGCAGTACTTC
TRBV4-3,TRBJ2-4,18,NA,TRBD1,CASSHQPGTGPAKNIQYF,TGCGCCAGCAGCCACCAACCCGGGACAGGGCCCGCCAAAAACATTCAGTACTTC
TRBV7-8,TRBJ1-1,16,NA,NA,CASSLVGAGPGTEAFF,TGTGCCAGCAGCTTAGTTGGAGCAGGGCCTGGCACTGAAGCTTTCTTT
TRBV9,TRBJ1-3,16,NA,TRBD1,CASSPPDRGYGNTIYF,TGTGCCAGCAGCCCACCTGACAGGGGCTATGGAAACACCATATATTTT
TRBV19,TRBJ2-7,12,NA,NA,CASSIGSYEQYF,TGTGCCAGTAGTATAGGTAGCTACGAGCAGTACTTC
TRBV27,TRBJ2-1,15,NA,NA,CASSLSKQLYNEQFF,TGTGCCAGCAGTTTATCGAAACAACTCTACAATGAGCAGTTCTTC